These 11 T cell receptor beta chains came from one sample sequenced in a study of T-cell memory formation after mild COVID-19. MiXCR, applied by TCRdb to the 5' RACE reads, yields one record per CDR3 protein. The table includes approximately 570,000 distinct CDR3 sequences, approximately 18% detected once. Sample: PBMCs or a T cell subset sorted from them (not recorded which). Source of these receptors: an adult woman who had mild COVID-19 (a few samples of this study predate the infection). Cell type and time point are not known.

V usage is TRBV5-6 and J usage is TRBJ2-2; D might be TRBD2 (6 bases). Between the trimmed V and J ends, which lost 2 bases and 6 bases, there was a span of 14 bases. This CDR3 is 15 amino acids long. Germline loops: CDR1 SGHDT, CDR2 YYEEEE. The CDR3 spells CASSFGGSTAGELFF. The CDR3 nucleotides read TGTGCCAGCAGCTTTGGGGGGTCAACTGCCGGGGAGCTGTTTTTT.

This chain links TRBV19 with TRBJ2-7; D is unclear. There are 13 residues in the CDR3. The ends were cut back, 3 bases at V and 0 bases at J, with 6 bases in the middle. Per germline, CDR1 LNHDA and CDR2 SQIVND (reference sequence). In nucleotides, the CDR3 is TGTGCCAGTAGTATGGCTGTCTCCTACGAGCAGTACTTC. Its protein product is CASSMAVSYEQYF.

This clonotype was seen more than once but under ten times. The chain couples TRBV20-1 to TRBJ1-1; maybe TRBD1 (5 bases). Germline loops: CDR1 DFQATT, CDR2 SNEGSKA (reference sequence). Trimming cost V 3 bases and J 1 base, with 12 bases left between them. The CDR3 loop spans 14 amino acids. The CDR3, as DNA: TGCAGTGCTAGTGCGGGGCGTCCGAACACTGAAGCTTTCTTT. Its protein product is CSASAGRPNTEAFF.

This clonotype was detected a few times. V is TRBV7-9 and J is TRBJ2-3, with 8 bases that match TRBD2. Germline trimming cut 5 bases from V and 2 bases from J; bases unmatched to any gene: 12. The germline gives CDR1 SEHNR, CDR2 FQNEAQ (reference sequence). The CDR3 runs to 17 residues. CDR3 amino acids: CASSPNQRGFYTDTQYF. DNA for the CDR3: TGTGCCAGCAGCCCCAACCAGCGGGGGTTCTACACAGATACGCAGTATTTT.

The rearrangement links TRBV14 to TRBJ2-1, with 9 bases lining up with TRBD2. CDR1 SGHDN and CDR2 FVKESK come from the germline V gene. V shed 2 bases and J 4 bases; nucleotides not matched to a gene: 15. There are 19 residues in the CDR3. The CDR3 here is CASSQSDWAGGHSYNEQFF. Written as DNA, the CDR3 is TGTGCCAGCAGCCAATCGGACTGGGCGGGAGGGCACTCTTACAATGAGCAGTTCTTC.

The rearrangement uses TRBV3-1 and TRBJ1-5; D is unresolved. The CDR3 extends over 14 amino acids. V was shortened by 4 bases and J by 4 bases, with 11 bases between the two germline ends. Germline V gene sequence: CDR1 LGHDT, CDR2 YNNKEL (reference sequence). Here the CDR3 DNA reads TGTGCCAGCAGCCCTGCCCTGGGGAATCAGCCCCAGCATTTT. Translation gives CASSPALGNQPQHF.

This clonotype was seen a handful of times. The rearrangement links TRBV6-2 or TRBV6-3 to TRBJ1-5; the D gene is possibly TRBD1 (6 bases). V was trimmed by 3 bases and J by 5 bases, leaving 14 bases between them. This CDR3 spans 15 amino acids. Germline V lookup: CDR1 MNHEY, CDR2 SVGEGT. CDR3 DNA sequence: TGTGCCAGCAGTTATGAACAGGGACACCATCAGCCCCAGCATTTT. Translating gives CASSYEQGHHQPQHF.

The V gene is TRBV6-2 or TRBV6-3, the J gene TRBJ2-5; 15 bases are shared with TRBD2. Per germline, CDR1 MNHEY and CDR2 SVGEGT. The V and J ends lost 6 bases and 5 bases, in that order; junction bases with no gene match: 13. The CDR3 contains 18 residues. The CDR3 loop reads CASSHGLAGGPVDETQYF. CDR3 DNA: TGTGCCAGCAGCCACGGACTAGCGGGGGGGCCGGTTGATGAGACCCAGTACTTC.

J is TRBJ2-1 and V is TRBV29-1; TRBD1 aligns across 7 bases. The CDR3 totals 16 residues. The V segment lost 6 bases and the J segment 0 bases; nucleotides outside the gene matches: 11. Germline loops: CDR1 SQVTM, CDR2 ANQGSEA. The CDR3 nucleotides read TGCAGCGTACTCCGACAGGGCGTGTCCTCCTACAATGAGCAGTTCTTC. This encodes CSVLRQGVSSYNEQFF.

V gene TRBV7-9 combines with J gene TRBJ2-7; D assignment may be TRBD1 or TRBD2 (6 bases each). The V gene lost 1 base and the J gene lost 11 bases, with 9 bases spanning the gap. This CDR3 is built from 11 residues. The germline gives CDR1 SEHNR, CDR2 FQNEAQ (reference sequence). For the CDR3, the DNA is TGTGCCAGCAGCTTAGGAGGGGGGAAGTACTTC. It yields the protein CASSLGGGKYF.

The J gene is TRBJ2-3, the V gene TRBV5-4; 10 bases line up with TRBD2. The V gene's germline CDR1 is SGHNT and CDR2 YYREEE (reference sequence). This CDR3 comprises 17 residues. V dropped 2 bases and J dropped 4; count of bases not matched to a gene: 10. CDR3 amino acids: CASSFKGLAEAPDTQYF. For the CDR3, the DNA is TGTGCCAGCAGCTTCAAAGGACTAGCGGAGGCCCCAGATACGCAGTATTTT.